The text below deals with one T cell receptor (beta chain). Antigen unknown. The data derive from a study of regulatory T cells in long-lasting Graves disease. General study results and limits: Preferential use of TRBV28, TRBJ1-2 and TRBJ2-5 was seen in persistent disease.

Germline CDR1 and CDR2: SGDLS and YYNGEE. Trimming cost V 2 bases and J 2 bases, with 6 bases left between them. The CDR3 is 13 amino acids. One entry per CDR3 protein, called by TCRdb with MiXCR from the reads. The sample carries fewer than 1,500 distinct CDR3 sequences, roughly 50% recorded once. PBMC-extracted RNA yielded the TCR library. Sequencing was performed on peripheral blood mononuclear cells (PBMCs), taken with antithyroid drug treatment, in newly diagnosed or persistent Graves disease (not recorded which). This receptor was obtained from a female donor with Graves disease. J is TRBJ2-3 and V is TRBV9; D is uncertain. The CDR3 DNA is TGTGCCAGCAGCGTCGGCTTCACAGATACGCAGTATTTT. This gives the protein CASSVGFTDTQYF.